These 10 T cell receptor beta chains share one sample of origin, sequenced in a study of shared clonotypes between healthy human individuals. This table comes from immunoSEQ multiplex PCR, and its TCRdb copy is limited to in-frame clones, with some not included. The table has 2,500,000 or so clones, roughly nine tenths seen once. The specimen sequenced was naive CD4+ T cells sorted from blood. Subset indicated: CD45RA+ positively selected. Source of these receptors: a man younger than 35 in good health.

CDR3 in amino acids: CASSRQADYSNQPQHF. CDR3 nucleotide sequence: TGTGCCAGTAGTCGGCAGGCCGATTATAGCAATCAGCCCCAGCATTTT. The V gene is TRBV19, the J gene TRBJ1-5; D gene ambiguous. V dropped 5 bases and J dropped 0 bases, with 14 bases sitting between them. Germline V CDR1 and CDR2: LNHDA, SQIVND (reference sequence). The CDR3 loop spans 16 amino acids.

This clone was seen once. The J gene is TRBJ2-1, the V gene TRBV7-2, with 7 bases matching TRBD1. The CDR3 is made up of 18 amino acids. Germline V gene sequence: CDR1 SGHTA, CDR2 FQGNSA. The V segment lost 4 bases and the J segment 3 bases; nucleotides outside the gene matches: 15. The CDR3 is CASSSKHITGALYNEQFF. The CDR3 DNA reads TGTGCCAGCAGCTCGAAACACATAACAGGGGCTCTCTACAATGAGCAGTTCTTC. Variable domain in full (rest from reference TRBV7-2 and TRBJ2-1): GAGVSQSPSNKVTEKGKDVELRCDPISGHTALYWYRQSLGQGLEFLIYFQGNSAPDKSGLPSDRFSAERTGGSVSTLTIQRTQQEDSAVYLCASSSKHITGALYNEQFFGPGTRLTVL.

In regard to this clone: The same CDR3 also results from other DNA sequences found in this sample. The chain employs TRBV11-2 and TRBJ1-1; possibly TRBD1 for D (6 bases). Germline lookup yields CDR1 SGHAT and CDR2 FQNNGV. Trimming left V 1 base short and J 2 bases short, with 8 bases between. The CDR3 length is 14 residues. The CDR3 nucleotides are TGTGCCAGCAGCTTAGTGGGGGGCAACACTGAAGCTTTCTTT. It translates to CASSLVGGNTEAFF.

This chain joins TRBV6-1 and TRBJ1-5; D is ambiguous. The germline CDR1 and CDR2 sequences are MNHNS and SASEGT. This CDR3 has 12 residues. V was pared by 4 bases and J by 7 bases, with 8 bases between. CDR3 sequence (DNA): TGTGCCAGCAGTGGCCTTCACCAGCCCCAGCATTTT. As protein: CASSGLHQPQHF.

The genes are TRBV29-1 and TRBJ1-1, with D possibly TRBD1 on 5 matching bases. Germline-derived CDR1 and CDR2 are SQVTM and ANQGSEA. This CDR3 region has 13 residues. Trimming took 3 bases from V and 5 from J, leaving 13 bases between them. The CDR3 here is CSVDPRAGTEAFF. In DNA, the CDR3 is TGCAGCGTTGATCCCAGGGCTGGGACTGAAGCTTTCTTT.

V usage is TRBV21-1 and J usage is TRBJ2-5; the tabulated D call, TRBD1, remains unverified against the DNA. TRBV21-1 is marked as a pseudogene. The CDR3 runs 17 residues. The CDR3 nucleotides are TGTGCCAGCAGCAAAGAACCGCCGGACACAAATAGGGAGACCCAGTACTTC. The encoded protein is CASSKEPPDTNRETQYF.

The chain recombines TRBV10-1 with TRBJ2-2; no reliable D call. The CDR3 is 15 residues long. Trimming stripped 0 bases from V and 4 bases from J, with 9 bases between. Germline values: CDR1 WNHNN, CDR2 SYGVQD (reference sequence). The CDR3 sequence is CASSESGKSTGELFF. In DNA, the CDR3 is TGCGCCAGCAGTGAGTCGGGGAAAAGCACCGGGGAGCTGTTTTTT.

This clone has a single count. The chain combines TRBV5-1 with TRBJ2-1; 8 positions agree with TRBD2. CDR1 SGHRS and CDR2 YFSETQ come from the germline V gene. Germline trimming cut 4 bases from V and 4 bases from J; bases unmatched to any gene: 7. The CDR3 is made up of 15 amino acids. Here the CDR3 DNA reads TGCGCCAGCAGCCGCACCGGGACTAGATACAATGAGCAGTTCTTC. It codes for CASSRTGTRYNEQFF.

The chain joins TRBV7-2 to TRBJ1-2, with D possibly being TRBD1 (6 bases). Trimming shortened V by 5 bases and J by 4 bases, and 14 bases separated the two germline ends. The length of the CDR3 is 14 residues. Germline V CDR1 and CDR2: SGHTA, FQGNSA. CDR3 sequence reads: CASSAQGGFYGYTF. The CDR3 nucleotides are TGTGCCAGCAGCGCGCAAGGGGGGTTCTATGGCTACACCTTC.

V and J are TRBV7-3 and TRBJ2-1; 8 nucleotides agree with TRBD2. Trimming at V came to 4 bases and at J to 6 bases, leaving 8 bases not matched to a gene. CDR1 and CDR2 from the germline V gene are SGHTA and FQGTGA. The CDR3 sequence is 15 residues long. The DNA of the CDR3 is TGTGCCAGCAGCTATCCGGGACTAGGTATCAATGAGCAGTTCTTC. It specifies CASSYPGLGINEQFF.